Shown below are 4 T cell receptor beta chains from a single sample sequenced in a study of blood T cells in healthy people across ages (dated by TCRdb to between 2015 and 2016). Libraries were made using 5' RACE. The data were produced on an Illumina HiSeq 2500. A second about 7 to 12 cycle PCR used a sample-barcoded 5' primer and a J-beta primer mix. TCRdb reprocessing: public reads trimmed at Q25 with fastp, clones called with MiXCR, in-frame beta chains kept. Rows matching on CDR3 protein sequence are summarized as one entry with the most common DNA and genes. The table for this sample lists 800,000 to 950,000 distinct CDR3 sequences; roughly 34% of them were counted only once. The ten largest account for 10% to 15% of the sample. Sequenced input: blood. These receptors all stem from a man between 18 and 35 years old in good health.

This clonotype occurred a few times. The CDR3 DNA is TGCGCCAGCAGCCAAGATAGGAAGGGCACTGAAGCTTTCTTT. This codes for CASSQDRKGTEAFF. This chain uses TRBV4-3 with TRBJ1-1, with D unresolved. Trimming took off 0 bases at V and 4 bases at J, with 9 bases between the two ends. Germline V gives CDR1 LGHNA, CDR2 YSLEER. The CDR3 sequence is 14 residues long.

This clonotype was counted a few times. The chain carries TRBV21-1 and TRBJ2-3. TRBV21-1 is described as a pseudogene. The CDR3 has 16 amino acids. CDR3 nucleotide sequence: TGTGCCAGCAGCAAAGTGGCGTTTACTAGCACAGATACGCAGTATTTT. It codes for CASSKVAFTSTDTQYF.

This clonotype has a handful of counts. V and J are TRBV2 and TRBJ1-1; 7 nucleotides align to TRBD1. This CDR3 has 14 amino acids. In germline, CDR1 is SNHLY, CDR2 FYNNEI. Germline trimming cut 6 bases from V and 3 bases from J; bases unmatched to any gene: 7. CDR3 loop: CASRDTGAHTEAFF. In nucleotides, the CDR3 is TGTGCCAGCAGGGACACAGGGGCGCACACTGAAGCTTTCTTT.

This clonotype was observed a few times. The V and J genes are TRBV15 and TRBJ1-4; 10 bases map to TRBD1. The CDR3 is 18 amino acids. Germline V gene data show CDR1 as LNHNV and CDR2 as YYDKDF (reference sequence). Trimming took 2 bases from V and 8 from J; bases not matched to a gene: 14. The CDR3 spells CATSRPRDRGQKGEKLFF. CDR3 in DNA: TGTGCCACCAGCAGACCGCGGGACAGGGGACAAAAGGGGGAAAAACTGTTTTTT.